The sequence of this T cell receptor beta chain was determined in a study of blood T cells in healthy people across ages (dated by TCRdb to the mid-2010s). Study-level background: Template switching captured roughly one uniquely barcoded TCR beta cDNA molecule per two T cells in model experiments. To avoid experimental bias, donors of different ages were spread randomly across the sequencing lanes. Age-related changes in TCR beta repertoire diversity were measured in the study by deep sequencing normalized with unique cDNA molecular identifiers. Two additional independent replicas of 1 million unique cDNA reads from the same blood draw were analyzed for two donors (one aged 18 to 30 and one aged 80 or older). The donors were split into four age groups: young (average 16 years), middle-aged (about 40), aged (more than 60) and long-lived (under 90). Summary of the overall study and its limitations: There was a strong correlation between observed TCR beta diversity and the percentage of naive T cells measured by flow cytometry. Compared with the aged group, the long-lived group had more naive CD4+ T cells, fewer expanded clones and increased TCR diversity, a pattern suggesting age selection. Because profiling used bulk unsorted PBMCs, naive and antigen-experienced compartments could not be compared conclusively. Estimates of total diversity from one million sequenced T cells were regarded as lower bounds and underestimates. Observed TCR beta diversity per million T cells fell roughly linearly with age, and a significant reduction was already apparent by age roughly 40. Because donor CMV infection status was unknown, age-related changes in expanded clonotypes were potentially confounded.

The donors were 40 or so Caucasian individuals from Russia, aged roughly 6 to 100 years, who were systemically healthy. Each donor gave roughly 11 milliliters of peripheral blood, drawn into EDTA-treated Vacutainer tubes. Ficoll-Paque density-gradient centrifugation was used to isolate PBMCs, with at least 6.5 million obtained per sample. Total RNA, at least 6 micrograms per sample, was extracted from PBMCs with Trizol reagent. The percentages of naive CD45RAhigh/CD27high T cells were determined by flow cytometry on a PBMC aliquot from every donor. This clonotype showed up many times. Which antigen it targets is not known. Base qualities are not recorded, but no much larger clone differs from it by a single base. Based on the germline V gene, the CDR1 and CDR2 sequences are ENHRY and SYGVKD. V is reduced by 6 bases and J by 2 bases, leaving a spacing of 9 bases between them. The CDR3 holds 13 amino acids from the cysteine to the phenylalanine. This entry keeps only the CDR3 DNA: 39 bases, framed from base 1.

Receptor libraries were prepared by 5' RACE. Sequencing was carried out with an Illumina HiSeq 2500. A second PCR of about 6 to 12 cycles was run with a J-beta primer mix and a sample-barcoded 5' primer. Each TCR beta cDNA molecule received a unique molecular identifier from a template-switch 5' adaptor carrying 12 random nucleotides. At least 2.5 million CDR3-containing paired-end reads were obtained from each sample. All of the RNA was converted into first-strand cDNA using the Mint cDNA synthesis kit, with a TRBC-specific oligonucleotide serving as the primer. Following uracil-DNA glycosylase treatment, a first 18-cycle PCR with universal primers M1SS and BC2_uni_R was performed on all cDNA. The published analysis was carried out like this. For normalization, 1 million high-quality reads were randomly selected from each sample, with every read carrying a distinct molecular identifier. Reads with shared molecular identifiers were discarded instead of being binned into consensus sequences. MiTCR, with a Q25 quality threshold and the strictest error-elimination algorithm, was used for CDR3 identification, clonotype clustering and error correction. A nonparametric unseen species model using Euler transformation provided a lower-bound estimate of total TCR beta diversity. The public reads were reanalyzed by TCRdb: fastp trimming at Q25, MiXCR alignment, in-frame beta chains only. Rows with one shared CDR3 protein collapse into an entry with the most common genes and DNA. The V and J calls, along with clone size, are taken from TCRdb and not from the paper's own processing. A total of under 850,000 distinct CDR3 sequences appear in this sample, about 34% of them only once. 13% of the sample lies in the top ten.

Here the chain combines TRBV10-3 and TRBJ2-3; TRBD2 might be the D gene, on 6 matching bases. The specimen sequenced was blood. The TCR originated in a man aged 18 to 35 in good health. The sequence in DNA is TGTGCCATCAGCGGGGGTTACACAGATACGCAGTATTTT. Its protein product is CAISGGYTDTQYF.